The 15 T cell receptor beta chains reported below all come from one sample, sequenced in a study of cytomegalovirus exposure and HLA in healthy donors (dated by TCRdb to about 2017). Libraries were built with the immunoSEQ multiplex PCR assay. A mixture of 60 forward primers for TCR Vbeta segments and 13 reverse primers for TCR Jbeta segments was used in the multiplex PCR. TCRdb limited this immuneACCESS table to in-frame rearrangements with V and J called. A share of clones is missing; checked studies link under half to unresolved V genes, and the rest is unexplained. The sample's table covers about 120,000 clones. More than 1.5% of the sample lies in the top ten. Source material: PBMCs. These TCRs come from a man aged 18 to 30 in good health and CMV-seronegative.

This rearrangement joins TRBV27 to TRBJ1-5; tentatively, D is TRBD1 (6 bases). The germline V gene encodes CDR1 MNHEY and CDR2 SMNVEV (reference sequence). V lost 6 bases and J 0 bases, leaving 18 bases between the germline ends. CDR3 length: 17 residues. The CDR3 DNA sequence: TGTGCCAGCAGCCGAGTCCGGGGGGCTACTAGCAATCAGCCCCAGCATTTT. This encodes CASSRVRGATSNQPQHF.

The chain has TRBV19 and TRBJ1-1, with 12 nucleotides matching TRBD1. The CDR3 covers 16 residues. Germline CDR1 and CDR2: LNHDA and SQIVND (reference sequence). Losses at the gene ends were 8 bases for V and 7 bases for J; bases not matched to a gene: 14. In DNA, the CDR3 is TGTGCCAGTTTCAGGCGGGACAGGGGGCGCGAGGGTGAAGCTTTCTTT. It codes for CASFRRDRGREGEAFF.

The chain links TRBV5-1 to TRBJ1-1, with D possibly being TRBD1 (5 bases). This CDR3 has 15 residues. Deletions cut 0 bases from V and 4 bases from J, with 13 bases between. Germline loops: CDR1 SGHRS, CDR2 YFSETQ. The CDR3 DNA follows: TGCGCCAGCAGCTTGGCAACTGGAGGGGCCACTGAAGCTTTCTTT. Its protein is CASSLATGGATEAFF.

This rearrangement joins TRBV6-5 to TRBJ2-3; maybe TRBD1 (5 bases). Trimming removed 7 bases at V and 2 bases at J, with 19 bases between. The CDR3 has 16 amino acids. CDR1 is MNHEY, CDR2 SVGAGI, per germline. CDR3 region: CASTYSVRGFTDTQYF. The CDR3 DNA is TGTGCCAGCACCTACTCGGTAAGGGGATTCACAGATACGCAGTATTTT.

The rearrangement links TRBV9 to TRBJ2-1; a weak D match, TRBD2 (5 bases). V was pared by 1 base and J by 0 bases, with 11 bases between. This CDR3 comprises 16 residues. The germline gives CDR1 SGDLS, CDR2 YYNGEE. CDR3 nucleotide sequence: TGTGCCAGCAGCGTAAGGCCAGGAGGCTCCTACAATGAGCAGTTCTTC. Amino acids: CASSVRPGGSYNEQFF.

The CDR3 is CASSSTIRGRSNQPQHF. The CDR3 nucleotides are TGTGCCAGCAGCTCCACCATAAGGGGTAGGAGCAATCAGCCCCAGCATTTT. The V and J genes are TRBV5-8 and TRBJ1-5; D might be TRBD1 (5 bases). CDR1 and CDR2 from the germline V gene are SGHTS and YDEGEE. V lost 3 bases, J lost 1 base, and 17 bases lay in between. The CDR3 has 17 amino acids.

This chain uses TRBV5-1 with TRBJ1-1, with TRBD1 identical over 8 bases. The CDR3 sequence is 15 residues long. Germline CDR1 is SGHRS and CDR2 is YFSETQ. The ends lost 0 bases at V and 3 bases at J; junction bases unmatched: 4. The CDR3 coding sequence is TGCGCCAGCAGCTTGGGACCGGGACAGGACACTGAAGCTTTCTTT. Its translation: CASSLGPGQDTEAFF.

The J gene is TRBJ1-1, the V gene TRBV7-9; D uncertain. This CDR3 region has 11 residues. Germline assignment: CDR1 SEHNR and CDR2 FQNEAQ (reference sequence). The V and J ends lost 4 bases and 8 bases respectively, with 8 bases between them. The CDR3 region has the DNA TGTGCCAGCAGCTCCACACCCGAAGCTTTCTTT. Its protein product is CASSSTPEAFF.

A word on this clone: Other DNA sequences of this sample code for an identical CDR3. This chain uses TRBV9 with TRBJ2-7; 10 nucleotides agree with TRBD1. V lost 2 bases, J lost 3 bases, and 5 bases stayed unmatched. Germline CDR1 SGDLS, CDR2 YYNGEE. The CDR3 covers 15 residues. CDR3 in DNA: TGTGCCAGCAGCGTGCGACAGGGGGCCAACTACGAGCAGTACTTC. Translated, it gives CASSVRQGANYEQYF.

CDR3 coding DNA: TGTGCCAGCAGTCAGGGGGTCGACACTGAAGCTTTCTTT. It is translated as CASSQGVDTEAFF. The chain joins TRBV6-1 to TRBJ1-1; TRBD1 agrees at 7 bases. Losses at the gene ends were 5 bases for V and 3 bases for J; bases not matched to a gene: 3. The CDR3 totals 13 residues. The germline gives CDR1 MNHNS, CDR2 SASEGT.

The rearrangement links TRBV27 to TRBJ1-1; 9 positions match TRBD1. CDR1 and CDR2 (germline): MNHEY, SMNVEV (reference sequence). The trim removed 9 bases at V and 4 bases at J, leaving 9 bases unmatched. The CDR3 has 14 amino acids. CDR3 sequence: CASQFRTGATEAFF. The DNA for the CDR3 is TGTGCCAGTCAGTTCCGGACAGGGGCCACTGAAGCTTTCTTT.

The V call is TRBV19, the J call TRBJ2-7, with TRBD1 matching 9 bases. Germline values: CDR1 LNHDA, CDR2 SQIVND (reference sequence). This CDR3 spans 15 amino acids. Unmatched junction bases numbered 6, after V lost 4 bases and J lost 2 bases. The CDR3 DNA sequence: TGTGCCAGTAGTAACCCCGGGACAGGGACCTACGAGCAGTACTTC. It specifies CASSNPGTGTYEQYF.

CDR3 in amino acids: CASSGDFQETQYF. CDR3 DNA sequence: TGTGCCAGCAGTGGGGACTTTCAAGAGACCCAGTACTTC. The V call is TRBV6-1, the J call TRBJ2-5, with D tentatively TRBD2 (6 bases). The germline V gene encodes CDR1 MNHNS and CDR2 SASEGT. This CDR3 comprises 13 residues. V was clipped by 4 bases and J by 2 bases, with 8 bases between them.

The chain couples TRBV7-9 to TRBJ2-7, with TRBD2 matching over 13 bases. Per the germline V gene, CDR1 is SEHNR and CDR2 is FQNEAQ (reference sequence). V gave up 5 bases and J gave up 2 bases; unmatched junction bases: 3. CDR3 size: 15 residues. As DNA, the CDR3 is TGTGCCAGCAGCCGAACTAGCGGGAGGGCCTACGAGCAGTACTTC. Translated: CASSRTSGRAYEQYF.

This chain uses TRBV7-3 with TRBJ2-6; unclear D gene. Germline V gives CDR1 SGHTA, CDR2 FQGTGA. Between the trimmed V and J ends, which lost 5 bases and 4 bases, there was a span of 15 bases. The CDR3 is 16 amino acids. CDR3 coding DNA: TGTGCCAGCAGCCCACAGCCAAGTACGGGGGCCAACGTCCTGACTTTC. Translated: CASSPQPSTGANVLTF.